These 22 T cell receptor beta chains were sequenced from one sample in a study of blood T cell repertoires in COVID-19. Generated by immunoSEQ multiplex PCR, the TCRdb table keeps only in-frame clones and is missing some. The table lists 50,000 or so clones, roughly 85% of them singletons, with 25% in the top ten. The sample consisted of peripheral blood. These receptors were collected from a man in his 70s with acute or convalescent COVID-19.

This clone was seen just once. The chain combines TRBV30 with TRBJ2-3, with a tentative D call TRBD2 (5 bases). The V gene's germline CDR1 is GTSNPN and CDR2 SVGIG (reference sequence). The V end lost 3 bases, the J end lost 2 bases, and 9 bases lay between the germline ends. The CDR3 has 13 residues. This CDR3 is CAWSGGYTDTQYF. DNA for the CDR3: TGTGCCTGGAGCGGCGGGTACACAGATACGCAGTATTTT.

This chain connects TRBV7-9 to TRBJ1-3; no clear D gene. The CDR3 sequence is 16 residues long. V dropped 8 bases and J dropped 0 bases, with 17 bases sitting between them. Germline-derived CDR1 and CDR2 are SEHNR and FQNEAQ (reference sequence). The CDR3 loop is CASLRTRLASGNTIYF. CDR3 nucleotides: TGTGCCAGCCTCAGAACTAGACTGGCCTCTGGAAACACCATATATTTT.

The chain employs TRBV3-1 (or the pseudogene TRBV3-2) and TRBJ2-7; a possible D gene is TRBD1 (6 bases). Germline CDR1 is LGHDT and CDR2 is YNNKEL (reference sequence). CDR3 length: 14 amino acids. Trimming removed 0 bases at V and 2 bases at J, with 8 bases between. Here the CDR3 reads CASSQDRGAYEQYF. The CDR3 region has the DNA TGTGCCAGCAGCCAAGACAGGGGTGCCTACGAGCAGTACTTC.

The chain is built from TRBV11-1 and TRBJ2-7; the D gene is possibly TRBD1 (6 bases). CDR1 is SGHAT, CDR2 FQDESV, per germline (reference sequence). V was trimmed by 5 bases and J by 5 bases, leaving 10 bases between them. The CDR3 loop spans 12 amino acids. The CDR3 region has the DNA TGTGCCAGCAGCCTAAACAGGGACGAGCAGTACTTC. It is translated as CASSLNRDEQYF.

The J gene is TRBJ2-1, the V gene TRBV7-6; D possibly corresponds to TRBD2 (5 bases). This CDR3 spans 15 amino acids. Germline V gene sequence: CDR1 SGHVS, CDR2 FNYEAQ. The V gene lost 0 bases and the J gene lost 1 base, with 7 bases spanning the gap. The CDR3 sequence: CASSLAEGSYNEQFF. CDR3 nucleotide sequence: TGTGCCAGCAGCTTAGCTGAGGGATCCTACAATGAGCAGTTCTTC.

The chain employs TRBV7-6 and TRBJ2-1; 8 bases are shared with TRBD1. J lost 2 bases, V lost 1 base, and 4 bases had no gene match. CDR1 is SGHVS, CDR2 FNYEAQ, per germline. The CDR3 runs to 16 residues. In nucleotides, the CDR3 is TGTGCCAGCAGCTTAGTTCAGGGGGCGGCCTACAATGAGCAGTTCTTC. It is translated as CASSLVQGAAYNEQFF.

The sample holds one count of this clone. V usage is TRBV5-4 and J usage is TRBJ1-1, with D perhaps TRBD1 (5 bases). The CDR3 is 15 amino acids. V was pared by 0 bases and J by 1 base, with 10 bases between. Germline V gene lookup returns CDR1 SGHNT and CDR2 YYREEE (reference sequence). CDR3 region: CASSLDLGQNTEAFF. The CDR3 nucleotides are TGTGCCAGCAGCTTGGATTTGGGGCAGAACACTGAAGCTTTCTTT. Looking up the rest from reference TRBV5-4 and TRBJ1-1 gives the full variable domain: ETGVTQSPTHLIKTRGQQVTLRCSSQSGHNTVSWYQQALGQGPQFIFQYYREEENGRGNFPPRFSGLQFPNYSSELNVNALELDDSALYLCASSLDLGQNTEAFFGQGTRLTVV.

The chain employs TRBV6-2 or TRBV6-3 and TRBJ2-7; 8 positions match TRBD2. Germline assignment: CDR1 MNHEY and CDR2 SVGEGT. The CDR3 sequence is 16 residues long. The J segment lost 5 bases and the V segment lost 4 bases, leaving 13 bases of the junction unmatched. CDR3 protein: CASSSGLAGYIDEQYF. CDR3 in DNA: TGTGCCAGCAGTTCCGGACTAGCAGGATACATCGACGAGCAGTACTTC.

The table lists this clone with a few counts. The V gene is TRBV12-3 or TRBV12-4, the J gene TRBJ2-4; no clear D gene. V dropped 3 bases and J dropped 4 bases, with 4 bases sitting between them. CDR3 length equals 12 residues. This CDR3 is CASSFGKNIQYF. CDR3 sequence (DNA): TGTGCCAGCAGTTTCGGGAAAAACATTCAGTACTTC.

This rearrangement joins TRBV29-1 to TRBJ2-1; the match to TRBD1 covers 8 bases. The CDR3 length is 13 residues. CDR1 and CDR2 (germline): SQVTM, ANQGSEA. Germline trimming cut 6 bases from V and 3 bases from J; bases unmatched to any gene: 4. CDR3 nucleotides: TGCAGCGTGACCGGGACAGGCTACAATGAGCAGTTCTTC. Encoded protein: CSVTGTGYNEQFF.

The chain joins TRBV5-1 to TRBJ1-4, with D possibly being TRBD1 (5 bases). The CDR3 covers 14 residues. Germline loops: CDR1 SGHRS, CDR2 YFSETQ. Trimming shortened V by 0 bases and J by 8 bases, and 11 bases separated the two germline ends. The CDR3 sequence is CASSLGQGGEKLFF. The CDR3 DNA is TGCGCCAGCAGCTTGGGGCAGGGTGGCGAAAAACTGTTTTTT.

This clone has only one observation. The chain employs TRBV19 and TRBJ2-7, with 7 nucleotides matching TRBD1. Germline values: CDR1 LNHDA, CDR2 SQIVND (reference sequence). The V segment lost 3 bases and the J segment 2 bases; nucleotides outside the gene matches: 4. The CDR3 is made up of 14 amino acids. The CDR3 reads CASSIQGGPYEQYF. In nucleotides, the CDR3 is TGTGCCAGTAGTATTCAAGGGGGCCCCTACGAGCAGTACTTC.

This clone was counted only a few times. The chain links TRBV2 to TRBJ1-1; D is possibly TRBD1 (5 bases). The CDR3 has 14 residues. Germline V gene data show CDR1 as SNHLY and CDR2 as FYNNEI. Trimming removed 1 base at V and 2 bases at J, with 8 bases between. The CDR3 bases are TGTGCCAGCAGTGAAGTGACAGATAACACTGAAGCTTTCTTT. It is translated as CASSEVTDNTEAFF. Variable domain in full (rest from reference TRBV2 and TRBJ1-1): EPEVTQTPSHQVTQMGQEVILRCVPISNHLYFYWYRQILGQKVEFLVSFYNNEISEKSEIFDDQFSVERPDGSNFTLKIRSTKLEDSAMYFCASSEVTDNTEAFFGQGTRLTVV.

This chain uses TRBV7-9 with TRBJ2-1; 9 bases line up with TRBD2. This CDR3 contains 18 residues. Germline CDR1 reads SEHNR; CDR2 reads FQNEAQ (reference sequence). The V and J ends lost 0 bases and 7 bases, in that order; junction bases with no gene match: 13. CDR3 coding DNA: TGTGCCAGCAGCTTAGCGGTCCGGCGGGAGGGCCAGGGAAATGAGCAGTTCTTC. As protein: CASSLAVRREGQGNEQFF.

The CDR3 coding sequence is TGCGCCAGCAGCCTCACTAGCGGGAGGACCTCCTACGAGCAGTACTTC. It codes for CASSLTSGRTSYEQYF. This chain joins TRBV5-1 and TRBJ2-7; TRBD2 aligns across 12 bases. The CDR3 is 16 amino acids. CDR1 is SGHRS and CDR2 is YFSETQ in the germline V gene. Unmatched junction bases numbered 5, after V lost 4 bases and J lost 0 bases.

J is TRBJ2-1 and V is TRBV5-1, with TRBD1 as a possible D gene (5 bases). The CDR3 totals 16 residues. CDR1 and CDR2 from the germline V gene are SGHRS and YFSETQ. The ends were cut back, 4 bases at V and 3 bases at J, with 17 bases in the middle. The CDR3 loop reads CASSQGTRGYYNEQFF. The CDR3 nucleotides read TGCGCCAGCAGCCAGGGAACGCGCGGATACTACAATGAGCAGTTCTTC.

The chain carries TRBV5-4 and TRBJ2-1; 13 bases agree with TRBD2. The V and J ends lost 4 bases and 9 bases, in that order; junction bases with no gene match: 10. The CDR3 runs to 16 residues. Germline CDR1 is SGHNT and CDR2 is YYREEE (reference sequence). DNA for the CDR3: TGTGCCAGCAGCCCCGAAACTAGCGGGGGGGCCGGTGAGCAGTTCTTC. Translated: CASSPETSGGAGEQFF.

This sequence joins TRBV11-3 and TRBJ2-1, with D possibly TRBD1 on 6 matching bases. The length of the CDR3 is 15 residues. The V and J ends lost 1 base and 7 bases respectively, with 14 bases between them. Germline CDR1 is SGHNT and CDR2 is YENEEA. DNA for the CDR3: TGTGCCAGCAGCTTAGGAGGTACGAGGGGGAATGAGCAGTTCTTC. Translation gives CASSLGGTRGNEQFF.

The chain has TRBV15 and TRBJ1-5; D perhaps matches TRBD1 (5 bases). The V and J ends lost 3 bases and 1 base respectively, with 10 bases between them. There are 15 residues in the CDR3. Germline values: CDR1 LNHNV, CDR2 YYDKDF (reference sequence). CDR3 amino acids: CATSRWAGSNQPQHF. As DNA, the CDR3 is TGTGCCACCAGCAGGTGGGCAGGGAGCAATCAGCCCCAGCATTTT.

This chain links TRBV7-2 with TRBJ2-1; the D gene is possibly TRBD2 (5 bases). Trimming left V 1 base short and J 10 bases short, with 17 bases between. This CDR3 spans 15 amino acids. Germline assignment: CDR1 SGHTA and CDR2 FQGNSA. The CDR3 DNA sequence: TGTGCCAGCAGCTTAGTAATGACGGGATCGTCCGAGCAGTTCTTC. Translation: CASSLVMTGSSEQFF.

The chain has TRBV9 and TRBJ2-3; 7 bases map to TRBD1. The V segment lost 0 bases and the J segment 2 bases; nucleotides outside the gene matches: 3. Germline V gene sequence: CDR1 SGDLS, CDR2 YYNGEE. The CDR3 covers 15 residues. This chain's CDR3 is CASSVGTGITDTQYF. The DNA for the CDR3 is TGTGCCAGCAGCGTAGGGACAGGCATCACAGATACGCAGTATTTT.

This chain links TRBV5-1 with TRBJ2-3; D gene uncertain. CDR1 and CDR2 (germline): SGHRS, YFSETQ. The CDR3 extends over 14 amino acids. Trimming left V 2 bases short and J 0 bases short, with 7 bases between. The CDR3 protein is CASSFRSSTDTQYF. DNA for the CDR3: TGCGCCAGCAGCTTTAGAAGCAGCACAGATACGCAGTATTTT.